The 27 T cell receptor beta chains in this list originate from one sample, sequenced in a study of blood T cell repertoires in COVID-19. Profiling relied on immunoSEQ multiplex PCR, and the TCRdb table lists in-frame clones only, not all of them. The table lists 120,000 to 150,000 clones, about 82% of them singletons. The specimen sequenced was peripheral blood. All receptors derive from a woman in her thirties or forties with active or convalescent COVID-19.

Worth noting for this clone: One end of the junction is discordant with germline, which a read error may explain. CDR3 residues: CASSQDPGLGTSDF. As DNA, the CDR3 is TGTGCCAGCAGCCAAGATCCCGGGCTCGGGACAAGCGACTTC. The chain uses TRBV3-1 (or the pseudogene TRBV3-2) and TRBJ2-7; maybe TRBD1 (6 bases). CDR1 is LGHDT and CDR2 is YNNKEL in the germline V gene (reference sequence). The CDR3 covers 14 residues.

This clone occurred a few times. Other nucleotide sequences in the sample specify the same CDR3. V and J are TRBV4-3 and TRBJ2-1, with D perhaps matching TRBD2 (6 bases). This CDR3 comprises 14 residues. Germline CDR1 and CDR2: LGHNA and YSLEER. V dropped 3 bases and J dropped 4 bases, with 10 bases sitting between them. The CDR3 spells CASSHGGEYNEQFF. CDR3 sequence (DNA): TGCGCCAGCAGCCATGGCGGGGAATACAATGAGCAGTTCTTC.

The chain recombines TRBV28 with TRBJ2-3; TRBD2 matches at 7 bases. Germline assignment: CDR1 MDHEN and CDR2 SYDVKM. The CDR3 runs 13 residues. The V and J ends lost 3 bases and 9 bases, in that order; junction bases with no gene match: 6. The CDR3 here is CASSLTSMLTQYF. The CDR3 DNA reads TGTGCCAGCAGTTTGACTAGCATGTTAACGCAGTATTTT.

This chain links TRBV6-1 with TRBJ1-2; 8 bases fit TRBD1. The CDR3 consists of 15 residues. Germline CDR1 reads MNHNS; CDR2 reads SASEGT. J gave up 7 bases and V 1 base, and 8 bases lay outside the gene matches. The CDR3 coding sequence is TGTGCCAGCAGTGAAGGCGACAGGGGAACAATTGGCTACACCTTC. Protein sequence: CASSEGDRGTIGYTF.

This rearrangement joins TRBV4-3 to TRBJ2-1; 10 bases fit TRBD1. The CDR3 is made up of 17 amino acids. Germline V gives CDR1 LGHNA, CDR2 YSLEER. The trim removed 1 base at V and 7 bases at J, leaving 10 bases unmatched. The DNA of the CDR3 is TGCGCCAGCAGCCAAGGAGGGTCCGGGACAGGGGTTAATGAGCAGTTCTTC. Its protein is CASSQGGSGTGVNEQFF.

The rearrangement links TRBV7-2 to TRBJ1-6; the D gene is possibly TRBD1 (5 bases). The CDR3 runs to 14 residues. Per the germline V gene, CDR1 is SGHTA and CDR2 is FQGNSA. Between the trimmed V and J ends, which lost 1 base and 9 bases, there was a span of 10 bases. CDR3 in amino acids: CASSLDQGRSPLHF. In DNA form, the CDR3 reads TGTGCCAGCAGCTTAGACCAGGGCCGTTCACCCCTCCACTTT.

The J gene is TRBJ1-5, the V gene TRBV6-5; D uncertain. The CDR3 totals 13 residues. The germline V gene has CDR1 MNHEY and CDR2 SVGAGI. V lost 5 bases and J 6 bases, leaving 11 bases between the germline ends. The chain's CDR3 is CASSPRESQPQHF. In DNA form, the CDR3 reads TGTGCCAGCAGTCCTCGCGAGAGTCAGCCCCAGCATTTT.

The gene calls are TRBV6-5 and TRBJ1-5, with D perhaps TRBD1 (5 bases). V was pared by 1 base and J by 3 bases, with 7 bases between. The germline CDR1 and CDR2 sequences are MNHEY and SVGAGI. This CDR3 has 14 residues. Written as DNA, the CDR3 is TGTGCCAGCAGTTACTGGGGGGACAATCAGCCCCAGCATTTT. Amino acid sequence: CASSYWGDNQPQHF.

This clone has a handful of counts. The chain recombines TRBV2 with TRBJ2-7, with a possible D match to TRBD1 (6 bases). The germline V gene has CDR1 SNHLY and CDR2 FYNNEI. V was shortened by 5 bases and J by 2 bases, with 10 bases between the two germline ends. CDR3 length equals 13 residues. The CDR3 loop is CASSPYRAYEQYF. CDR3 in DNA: TGTGCCAGCAGTCCGTACAGGGCCTACGAGCAGTACTTC.

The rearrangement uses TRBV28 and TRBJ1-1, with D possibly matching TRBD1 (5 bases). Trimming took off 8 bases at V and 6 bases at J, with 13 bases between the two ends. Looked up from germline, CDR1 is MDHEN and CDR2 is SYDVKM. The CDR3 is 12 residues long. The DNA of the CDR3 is TGTGCCAGCGGGGCTGGAGAATCTGAAGCTTTCTTT. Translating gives CASGAGESEAFF. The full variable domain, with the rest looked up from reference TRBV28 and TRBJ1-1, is DVKVTQSSRYLVKRTGEKVFLECVQDMDHENMFWYRQDPGLGLRLIYFSYDVKMKEKGDIPEGYSVSREKKERFSLILESASTNQTSMYLCASGAGESEAFFGQGTRLTVV.

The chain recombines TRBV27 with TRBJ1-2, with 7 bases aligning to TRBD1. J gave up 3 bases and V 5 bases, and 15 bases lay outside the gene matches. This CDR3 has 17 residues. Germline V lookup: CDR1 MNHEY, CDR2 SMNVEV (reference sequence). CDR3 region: CASSPLQGQGIDYGYTF. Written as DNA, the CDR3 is TGTGCCAGCAGTCCACTACAGGGGCAAGGAATCGACTATGGCTACACCTTC.

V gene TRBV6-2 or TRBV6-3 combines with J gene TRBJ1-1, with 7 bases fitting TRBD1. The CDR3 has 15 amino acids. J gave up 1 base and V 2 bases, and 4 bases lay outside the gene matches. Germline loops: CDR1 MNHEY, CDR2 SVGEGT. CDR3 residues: CASSYGGGGNTEAFF. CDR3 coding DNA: TGTGCCAGCAGTTACGGAGGGGGCGGGAACACTGAAGCTTTCTTT.

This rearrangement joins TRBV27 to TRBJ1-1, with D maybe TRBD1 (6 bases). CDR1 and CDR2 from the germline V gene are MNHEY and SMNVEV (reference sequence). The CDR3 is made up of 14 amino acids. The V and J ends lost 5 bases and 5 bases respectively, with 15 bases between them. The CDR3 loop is CASSNRPQGTEAFF. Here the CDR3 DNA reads TGTGCCAGCAGTAATAGACCCCAGGGGACTGAAGCTTTCTTT.

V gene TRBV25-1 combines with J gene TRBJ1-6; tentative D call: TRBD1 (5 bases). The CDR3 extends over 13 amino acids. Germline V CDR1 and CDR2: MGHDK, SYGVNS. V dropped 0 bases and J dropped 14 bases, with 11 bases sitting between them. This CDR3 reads CASSEYGGSALHF. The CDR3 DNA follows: TGTGCCAGCAGTGAATATGGGGGGTCGGCCCTCCACTTT. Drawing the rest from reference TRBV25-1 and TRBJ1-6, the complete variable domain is EADIYQTPRYLVIGTGKKITLECSQTMGHDKMYWYQQDPGMELHLIHYSYGVNSTEKGDLSSESTVSRIRTEHFPLTLESARPSHTSQYLCASSEYGGSALHFGNGTRLTVT.

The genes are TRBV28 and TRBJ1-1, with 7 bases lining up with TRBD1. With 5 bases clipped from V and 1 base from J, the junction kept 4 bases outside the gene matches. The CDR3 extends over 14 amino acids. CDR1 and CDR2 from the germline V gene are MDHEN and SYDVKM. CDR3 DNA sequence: TGTGCCAGCAGTCTGGGGACAGCGAACACTGAAGCTTTCTTT. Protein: CASSLGTANTEAFF.

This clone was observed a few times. CDR3 residues: CAIGQGTYGYTF. CDR3 nucleotide sequence: TGTGCCATCGGACAGGGGACTTATGGCTACACCTTC. This chain links TRBV10-3 with TRBJ1-2; 9 positions match TRBD1. The CDR3 runs to 12 residues. Looked up from germline, CDR1 is ENHRY and CDR2 is SYGVKD. The V segment lost 8 bases and the J segment 5 bases; nucleotides outside the gene matches: 3.

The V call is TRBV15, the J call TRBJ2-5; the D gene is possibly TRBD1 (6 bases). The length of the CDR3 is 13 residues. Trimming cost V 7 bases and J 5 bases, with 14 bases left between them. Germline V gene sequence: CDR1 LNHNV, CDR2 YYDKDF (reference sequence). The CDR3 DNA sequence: TGTGCCACCACCACAGGGTACGGTGAGACCCAGTACTTC. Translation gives CATTTGYGETQYF.

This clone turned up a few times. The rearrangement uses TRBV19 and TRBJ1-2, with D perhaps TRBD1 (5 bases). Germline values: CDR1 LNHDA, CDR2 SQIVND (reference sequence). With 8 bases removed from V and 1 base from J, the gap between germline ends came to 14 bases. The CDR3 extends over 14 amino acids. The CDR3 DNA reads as TGTGCCAGTGCAAATACAGGCGGTAACTATGGCTACACCTTC. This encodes CASANTGGNYGYTF.

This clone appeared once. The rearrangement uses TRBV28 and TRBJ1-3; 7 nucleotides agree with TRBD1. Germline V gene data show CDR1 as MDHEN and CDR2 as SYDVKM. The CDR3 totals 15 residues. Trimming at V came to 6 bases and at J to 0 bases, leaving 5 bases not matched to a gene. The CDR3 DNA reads TGTGCCAGCAGCTCGGGACAGTTCTCTGGAAACACCATATATTTT. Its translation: CASSSGQFSGNTIYF.

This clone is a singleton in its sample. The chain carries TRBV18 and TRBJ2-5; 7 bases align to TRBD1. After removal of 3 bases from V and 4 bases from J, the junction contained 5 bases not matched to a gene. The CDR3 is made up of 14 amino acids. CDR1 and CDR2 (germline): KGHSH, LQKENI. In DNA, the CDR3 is TGTGCCAGCTCACCGGAGACAGGGCGAGAGACCCAGTACTTC. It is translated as CASSPETGRETQYF.

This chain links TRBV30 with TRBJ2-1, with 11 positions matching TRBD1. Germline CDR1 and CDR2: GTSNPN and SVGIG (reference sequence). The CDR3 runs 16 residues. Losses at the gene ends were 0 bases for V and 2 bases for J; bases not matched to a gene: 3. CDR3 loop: CAWSVPGQGAYNEQFF. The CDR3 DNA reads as TGTGCCTGGAGTGTACCGGGACAGGGGGCCTACAATGAGCAGTTCTTC.

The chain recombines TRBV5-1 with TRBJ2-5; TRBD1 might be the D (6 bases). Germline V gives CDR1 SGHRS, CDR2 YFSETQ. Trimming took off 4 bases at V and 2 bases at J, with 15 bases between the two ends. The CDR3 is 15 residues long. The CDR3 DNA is TGCGCCAGCAGCCCGATGGGACAAGCACAAGAGACCCAGTACTTC. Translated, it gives CASSPMGQAQETQYF.

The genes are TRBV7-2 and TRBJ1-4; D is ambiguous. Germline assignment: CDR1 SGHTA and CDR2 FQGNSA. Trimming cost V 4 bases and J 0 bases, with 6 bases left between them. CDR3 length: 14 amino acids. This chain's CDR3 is CASSSSATNEKLFF. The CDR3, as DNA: TGTGCCAGCAGCTCCAGTGCAACTAATGAAAAACTGTTTTTT.

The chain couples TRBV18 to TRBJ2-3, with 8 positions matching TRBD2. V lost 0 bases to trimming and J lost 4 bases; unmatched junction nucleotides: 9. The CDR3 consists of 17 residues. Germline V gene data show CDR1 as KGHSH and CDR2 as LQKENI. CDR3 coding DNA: TGTGCCAGCTCACCACCGGCCGTGGCGGGGGGAGCAGATACGCAGTATTTT. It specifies CASSPPAVAGGADTQYF. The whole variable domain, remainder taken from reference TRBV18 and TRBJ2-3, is NAGVMQNPRHLVRRRGQEARLRCSPMKGHSHVYWYRQLPEEGLKFMVYLQKENIIDESGMPKERFSAEFPKEGPSILRIQQVVRGDSAAYFCASSPPAVAGGADTQYFGPGTRLTVL.

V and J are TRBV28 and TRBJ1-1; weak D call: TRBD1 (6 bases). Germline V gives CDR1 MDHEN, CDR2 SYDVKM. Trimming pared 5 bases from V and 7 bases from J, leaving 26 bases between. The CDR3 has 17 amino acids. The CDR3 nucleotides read TGTGCCAGCAGTCCCCTCGTCGAACAGGGCGGAAATATTGAAGCTTTCTTT. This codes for CASSPLVEQGGNIEAFF.

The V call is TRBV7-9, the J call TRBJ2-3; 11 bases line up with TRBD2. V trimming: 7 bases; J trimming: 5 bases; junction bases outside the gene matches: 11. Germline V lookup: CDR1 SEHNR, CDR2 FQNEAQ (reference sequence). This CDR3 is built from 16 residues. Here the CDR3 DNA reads TGTGCCAGCAACCCCTCCGGGCTAGCGGGGGGAGATACGCAGTATTTT. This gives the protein CASNPSGLAGGDTQYF.

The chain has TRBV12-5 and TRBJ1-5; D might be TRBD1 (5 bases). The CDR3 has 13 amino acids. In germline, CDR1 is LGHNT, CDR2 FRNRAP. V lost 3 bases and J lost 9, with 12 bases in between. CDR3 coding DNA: TGTGCTAGTGGTTTCGGGGGGGACTGGCCCCAGCATTTT. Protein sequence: CASGFGGDWPQHF.